A single sample gave rise to the 18 T cell receptor beta chains below, sequenced in a study of beta chain features in type 1 diabetes (dated by TCRdb to 2017 to 2018). Libraries were built with the immunoSEQ multiplex PCR assay. All of the isolated RNA was reverse transcribed with the High Capacity cDNA Reverse Transcription Kit, so expressed TCRB transcripts were sequenced. TCRdb re-hosts the immuneACCESS table, in-frame sequences only. Its copies lack some clones; in the studies checked, an unresolved V gene accounts for under half of them, and the cause for the rest is not known. The sample has 130,000 to 150,000 clones on record, about 7% of them singletons. Together, the top ten hold around 1.5% of the sample. The material sequenced was central memory CD4+ T cells from blood. The receptor source for this set is a woman in her thirties in good health.

The rearrangement uses TRBV27 and TRBJ1-1; D may be TRBD1 (6 bases). This CDR3 spans 16 amino acids. V was trimmed by 5 bases and J by 2 bases, leaving 18 bases between them. Germline CDR1 reads MNHEY; CDR2 reads SMNVEV (reference sequence). The CDR3 protein is CASSRQATGLNTEAFF. The CDR3 DNA is TGTGCCAGCAGTCGACAGGCAACAGGGCTAAACACTGAAGCTTTCTTT.

The V call is TRBV28, the J call TRBJ2-4, with D possibly TRBD1 on 6 matching bases. The CDR3 spans 14 residues. The V and J ends lost 2 bases and 7 bases respectively, with 12 bases between them. The germline V gene encodes CDR1 MDHEN and CDR2 SYDVKM. For the CDR3, the DNA is TGTGCCAGCAGTTTAATACAGGGTAGGAACATTCAGTACTTC. It specifies CASSLIQGRNIQYF. The full variable domain, with the rest looked up from reference TRBV28 and TRBJ2-4, is DVKVTQSSRYLVKRTGEKVFLECVQDMDHENMFWYRQDPGLGLRLIYFSYDVKMKEKGDIPEGYSVSREKKERFSLILESASTNQTSMYLCASSLIQGRNIQYFGAGTRLSVL.

This clone came up a few times. The V call is TRBV18, the J call TRBJ2-5; 9 bases align to TRBD2. The closer fit of TRBJ2-7 to the DNA end suggests the J call may be wrong. Germline V gives CDR1 KGHSH, CDR2 LQKENI. The CDR3 is 14 amino acids. This chain's CDR3 is CASSPVAGAYEQYF. As DNA, the CDR3 is TGTGCCAGCTCACCTGTAGCGGGGGCCTACGAGCAGTACTTC.

The table lists this clone with a few counts. The chain joins TRBV19 to TRBJ1-1; 10 nucleotides match TRBD1. The CDR3 loop spans 15 amino acids. Trimming removed 9 bases from V and 6 bases from J; junction bases left unmatched: 13. Germline assignment: CDR1 LNHDA and CDR2 SQIVND (reference sequence). CDR3 DNA sequence: TGTGCCAGCCTGACAGGGGGCGCGGGGGCCCCTGAAGCTTTCTTT. This sequence encodes CASLTGGAGAPEAFF.

In its sample, this clone was seen a few times. The chain's CDR3 is CASSQGLSEFNEQYF. In nucleotides, the CDR3 is TGTGCCAGCAGCCAGGGGCTGTCGGAATTCAACGAGCAGTACTTC. The chain has TRBV5-5 and TRBJ2-7; D is possibly TRBD1 (6 bases). Germline CDR1 reads SGHKS; CDR2 reads YYEKEE (reference sequence). Between the trimmed V and J ends, which lost 4 bases and 5 bases, there was a span of 19 bases. The CDR3 has 15 amino acids.

In its sample, this clone was seen a few times. The rearrangement uses TRBV19 and TRBJ2-7; a weak D match, TRBD2 (5 bases). Trimming removed 5 bases from V and 5 bases from J, with 7 bases in between. Germline CDR1 is LNHDA and CDR2 is SQIVND (reference sequence). The CDR3 contains 11 residues. CDR3 region: CASSQRDEQYF. The CDR3 bases are TGTGCCAGTAGTCAGAGGGACGAGCAGTACTTC.

This clone was seen a handful of times. J is TRBJ2-7 and V is TRBV19; TRBD2 aligns across 9 bases. Germline V lookup: CDR1 LNHDA, CDR2 SQIVND (reference sequence). V lost 6 bases to trimming and J lost 2 bases; unmatched junction nucleotides: 5. The CDR3 loop spans 14 amino acids. CDR3 DNA sequence: TGTGCCAGTAGAGAGGCGGGAGGGGCCTACGAGCAGTACTTC. Amino acid sequence: CASREAGGAYEQYF.

The sample holds a few counts of this clone. The rearrangement joins TRBV2 to TRBJ1-1; no definite D call. The CDR3 sequence is 13 residues long. V was trimmed by 4 bases and J by 3 bases, leaving 9 bases between them. The germline CDR1 and CDR2 sequences are SNHLY and FYNNEI. CDR3 region: CASSVSGYTEAFF. CDR3 in DNA: TGTGCCAGCAGTGTGTCAGGCTACACTGAAGCTTTCTTT.

This rearrangement joins TRBV7-9 to TRBJ2-7, with 11 bases lining up with TRBD2. This CDR3 has 17 amino acids. CDR1 SEHNR and CDR2 FQNEAQ come from the germline V gene (reference sequence). Trimming took 3 bases from V and 4 from J; bases not matched to a gene: 11. The CDR3 nucleotides are TGTGCCAGCAGCTTGGGACTAGCGGAAGGGGTAGGGTACGAGCAGTACTTC. Translated, it gives CASSLGLAEGVGYEQYF.

In DNA, the CDR3 is TGTGCCAGCAGCCGGCTAACCGGGAGCAACAATGAGCAGTTCTTC. Its translation is CASSRLTGSNNEQFF. V and J are TRBV7-9 and TRBJ2-1; a possible D gene is TRBD2 (6 bases). Trimming removed 5 bases from V and 5 bases from J, with 16 bases in between. The CDR3 totals 15 residues. Per germline, CDR1 SEHNR and CDR2 FQNEAQ (reference sequence).

In its sample, this clone was seen a few times. The J gene is TRBJ2-7, the V gene TRBV7-2, with 11 bases identical to TRBD2. CDR1 is SGHTA and CDR2 is FQGNSA in the germline V gene. V shed 1 base, J shed 2 bases, and the junction held 1 base outside the gene matches. The length of the CDR3 is 15 residues. Written as DNA, the CDR3 is TGTGCCAGCAGCTTAGGACTAGCGGGACCCTACGAGCAGTACTTC. It yields the protein CASSLGLAGPYEQYF.

The V call is TRBV6-5, the J call TRBJ2-7, with 10 bases aligning to TRBD1. The junction had 13 bases not matched to a gene; V was cut back by 7 bases and J by 7 bases. Germline V gives CDR1 MNHEY, CDR2 SVGAGI. CDR3 length: 15 residues. CDR3 DNA: TGTGCCAGCACCCAGGGGGGGACAGGGGCAGGTGAGCAGTACTTC. It specifies CASTQGGTGAGEQYF.

This chain connects TRBV25-1 to TRBJ2-7; 7 bases map to TRBD1. From germline, CDR1 is MGHDK and CDR2 SYGVNS. CDR3 size: 13 residues. V lost 8 bases, J lost 4 bases, and 8 bases stayed unmatched. The CDR3 spells CASLGTESYEQYF. For the CDR3, the DNA is TGTGCCAGCCTGGGGACAGAGAGTTACGAGCAGTACTTC.

The genes are TRBV11-2 and TRBJ2-5; D uncertain. V was shortened by 3 bases and J by 5 bases, with 7 bases between the two germline ends. Germline CDR1 is SGHAT and CDR2 is FQNNGV. The CDR3 is made up of 12 amino acids. CDR3 region: CASSLNAETQYF. In DNA, the CDR3 is TGTGCCAGCAGCTTGAATGCGGAGACCCAGTACTTC.

CDR3 coding DNA: TGTGCCAGCAGCGCTACCGGGACTAGCGGGAGACAGCAGTTCTTC. Its protein product is CASSATGTSGRQQFF. The chain has TRBV9 and TRBJ2-1, with 14 bases matching TRBD2. The CDR3 covers 15 residues. Looked up from germline, CDR1 is SGDLS and CDR2 is YYNGEE. Germline trimming cut 3 bases from V and 11 bases from J; bases unmatched to any gene: 7.

This clone was picked up one time. Other DNA sequences of this sample code for an identical CDR3. This chain connects TRBV9 to TRBJ2-7, with 11 bases identical to TRBD1. V dropped 2 bases and J dropped 2; count of bases not matched to a gene: 0. Germline V lookup: CDR1 SGDLS, CDR2 YYNGEE. The CDR3 contains 14 residues. The CDR3 protein is CASSVGQGAYEQYF. The DNA of the CDR3 is TGTGCCAGCAGCGTGGGACAGGGGGCCTACGAGCAGTACTTC.

The chain joins TRBV27 to TRBJ1-1, with 8 positions matching TRBD1. The ends lost 6 bases at V and 5 bases at J; junction bases unmatched: 5. Germline CDR1 reads MNHEY; CDR2 reads SMNVEV (reference sequence). The CDR3 totals 13 residues. The CDR3 reads CASRITGGTEAFF. The CDR3, as DNA: TGTGCCAGCAGGATTACAGGGGGTACTGAAGCTTTCTTT.

This sequence joins TRBV7-9 and TRBJ1-6; TRBD1 might be the D (5 bases). CDR1 is SEHNR, CDR2 FQNEAQ, per germline (reference sequence). With 8 bases removed from V and 6 bases from J, the gap between germline ends came to 17 bases. The CDR3 consists of 15 residues. CDR3 sequence (DNA): TGTGCCAGCTCGCCTCGGGGACTGACTAATTCACCCCTCCACTTT. It yields the protein CASSPRGLTNSPLHF.